Following are 29 T cell receptor beta chains from one sample sequenced in a study of cytomegalovirus exposure and HLA in healthy donors. Primers for the PCR totalled 60 Vbeta and 13 Jbeta. Only in-frame clones appear in the TCRdb table, and some are missing; sequencing was by immunoSEQ multiplex PCR. The sample has about 150,000 clones, 60% to 85% seen once. Sample: PBMCs. These receptors were taken from a man in his forties or fifties in good health and CMV-seropositive.

J is TRBJ2-2 and V is TRBV10-1; 7 bases agree with TRBD2. The CDR3 consists of 13 residues. Germline CDR1 and CDR2: WNHNN and SYGVQD (reference sequence). V lost 9 bases to trimming and J lost 5 bases; unmatched junction nucleotides: 6. The chain's CDR3 is CASSSGRTGELFF. Here the CDR3 DNA reads TGCGCCAGTTCTAGCGGTCGAACCGGGGAGCTGTTTTTT.

This chain's CDR3 is CASSRRERPTNEKLFF. For the CDR3, the DNA is TGCGCCAGCAGCCGCAGGGAAAGACCAACTAATGAAAAACTGTTTTTT. This rearrangement joins TRBV4-3 to TRBJ1-4, with D perhaps matching TRBD1 (5 bases). Per the germline V gene, CDR1 is LGHNA and CDR2 is YSLEER. With 4 bases removed from V and 0 bases from J, the gap between germline ends came to 12 bases. The CDR3 length is 16 residues.

The CDR3 is CASSLYSYNEQFF. As DNA, the CDR3 is TGTGCCAGCAGCTTATACTCGTACAATGAGCAGTTCTTC. The rearrangement uses TRBV7-2 and TRBJ2-1; no definite D call. The CDR3 is 13 residues long. Trimming shortened V by 2 bases and J by 4 bases, and 6 bases separated the two germline ends. Germline V gene data show CDR1 as SGHTA and CDR2 as FQGNSA.

CDR3 protein: CASSLDVYSNQPQHF. In DNA, the CDR3 is TGTGCCAGCAGCTTGGACGTCTATAGCAATCAGCCCCAGCATTTT. The chain recombines TRBV5-8 with TRBJ1-5; unclear D gene. This CDR3 is 15 amino acids long. CDR1 is SGHTS and CDR2 is YDEGEE in the germline V gene. With 0 bases removed from V and 0 bases from J, the gap between germline ends came to 7 bases.

The rearrangement joins TRBV11-2 to TRBJ2-5; D is unclear. Between the trimmed V and J ends, which lost 5 bases and 0 bases, there was a span of 10 bases. This CDR3 has 14 amino acids. Germline values: CDR1 SGHAT, CDR2 FQNNGV. CDR3 sequence (DNA): TGTGCCAGCAGCACAGCACCGTACCAAGAGACCCAGTACTTC. It specifies CASSTAPYQETQYF.

In this sample, this clone turned up once. The gene calls are TRBV28 and TRBJ2-3; D gene uncertain. The CDR3 contains 12 residues. V shed 3 bases and J shed 7 bases, with 8 bases lying between them. From germline, CDR1 is MDHEN and CDR2 SYDVKM. In nucleotides, the CDR3 is TGTGCCAGCAGTTTCTCTTTTAATACGCAGTATTTT. Protein sequence: CASSFSFNTQYF.

The CDR3 spells CASGFQQTGNYGYTF. The CDR3 DNA follows: TGTGCTAGTGGTTTCCAACAGACAGGGAACTATGGCTACACCTTC. The V gene is TRBV12-5, the J gene TRBJ1-2, with 7 bases fitting TRBD1. The CDR3 has 15 amino acids. Germline-derived CDR1 and CDR2 are LGHNT and FRNRAP. The V and J ends lost 3 bases and 2 bases, in that order; junction bases with no gene match: 6.

The V gene is TRBV2, the J gene TRBJ1-1, with 7 positions matching TRBD1. The CDR3 extends over 13 amino acids. Germline V lookup: CDR1 SNHLY, CDR2 FYNNEI. The junction had 6 bases not matched to a gene; V was cut back by 10 bases and J by 1 base. Here the CDR3 DNA reads TGTGCCACCAAGGGACAGTCGAACACTGAAGCTTTCTTT. Its translation: CATKGQSNTEAFF.

J is TRBJ2-7 and V is TRBV6-6; 10 nucleotides match TRBD2. This CDR3 region has 13 residues. After removal of 2 bases from V and 5 bases from J, the junction contained 0 bases not matched to a gene. CDR1 and CDR2 from the germline V gene are MNHNY and SVGAGI (reference sequence). The CDR3 is CASSYGTSDEQYF. In DNA form, the CDR3 reads TGTGCCAGCAGTTACGGGACTAGCGACGAGCAGTACTTC.

The chain recombines TRBV6-1 with TRBJ2-7, with 7 bases aligning to TRBD1. Germline V CDR1 and CDR2: MNHNS, SASEGT. V shed 6 bases and J 4 bases; nucleotides not matched to a gene: 9. The CDR3 has 14 amino acids. The chain's CDR3 is CASSTGVLTYEQYF. CDR3 bases: TGTGCCAGCAGCACAGGGGTTCTTACGTACGAGCAGTACTTC.

V and J are TRBV4-1 and TRBJ2-2, with D possibly TRBD2 on 7 matching bases. Germline CDR1 and CDR2: MGHRA and YSYEKL. The length of the CDR3 is 14 residues. The V end lost 6 bases, the J end lost 7 bases, and 15 bases lay between the germline ends. The CDR3 DNA reads as TGCGCCAGCAGTAAGGGGGGGCCCGGCGGGGAGCTGTTTTTT. Encoded protein: CASSKGGPGGELFF.

The V gene is TRBV4-2, the J gene TRBJ2-5; D perhaps matches TRBD2 (6 bases). Per the germline V gene, CDR1 is LGHNA and CDR2 is YNFKEQ. The CDR3 extends over 16 amino acids. The V and J ends lost 1 base and 5 bases respectively, with 17 bases between them. The CDR3 nucleotides read TGTGCCAGCAGCCAAGGGGAGGTAGCGAGTGGGGAGACCCAGTACTTC. Translation gives CASSQGEVASGETQYF.

The rearrangement links TRBV10-3 to TRBJ2-5; D possibly corresponds to TRBD2 (7 bases). The V gene's germline CDR1 is ENHRY and CDR2 SYGVKD. V lost 4 bases and J 2 bases, leaving 17 bases between the germline ends. This CDR3 has 16 residues. The CDR3 loop reads CAISAGGGASQETQYF. CDR3 in DNA: TGTGCCATCAGTGCCGGTGGGGGGGCGTCTCAAGAGACCCAGTACTTC.

The chain employs TRBV7-3 and TRBJ2-5, with 10 bases that match TRBD2. V shed 5 bases, J shed 5 bases, and the junction held 8 bases outside the gene matches. The germline V gene has CDR1 SGHTA and CDR2 FQGTGA. This CDR3 has 15 residues. The CDR3 protein is CASSPSGRAPETQYF. The DNA of the CDR3 is TGTGCCAGCAGCCCCAGCGGGAGGGCCCCCGAGACCCAGTACTTC.

CDR3 sequence reads: CASSPGQTYNSPLHF. The CDR3 DNA sequence: TGTGCCAGCAGTCCCGGACAGACCTATAATTCACCCCTCCACTTT. The V call is TRBV28, the J call TRBJ1-6, with D perhaps TRBD1 (6 bases). V lost 5 bases, J lost 2 bases, and 10 bases lay in between. Germline CDR1 MDHEN, CDR2 SYDVKM. The CDR3 is made up of 15 amino acids.

The chain carries TRBV4-3 and TRBJ1-1; weak D call: TRBD1 (6 bases). The CDR3 contains 14 residues. V lost 1 base, J lost 9 bases, and 15 bases lay in between. Germline V CDR1 and CDR2: LGHNA, YSLEER. The CDR3 coding sequence is TGCGCCAGCAGCCAAGGGGGGCAGGGGCAAAAAGCTTTCTTT. Translated: CASSQGGQGQKAFF.

The chain employs TRBV21-1 and TRBJ2-7; the table's D call, TRBD2, has no DNA check behind it. TRBV21-1 is a pseudogene segment. This CDR3 region has 11 residues. As DNA, the CDR3 is TGTGCCAGCAGCAACGGGAAAATTCAGTACTTC. Its translation is CASSNGKIQYF.

The chain combines TRBV30 with TRBJ1-2; TRBD1 might be the D (5 bases). CDR1 and CDR2 from the germline V gene are GTSNPN and SVGIG (reference sequence). CDR3 length: 12 amino acids. Trimming pared 2 bases from V and 7 bases from J, leaving 11 bases between. CDR3 amino acids: CAWSKGRFGYTF. The CDR3 nucleotides are TGTGCCTGGAGTAAGGGGCGGTTTGGCTACACCTTC.

A note on this clone: At one of its ends the junction is not consistent with the germline gene, which may arise from a read error. CDR3 sequence: CSSSLIAGGQETQYF. The CDR3 DNA follows: TGTTCCAGCAGCTTGATAGCGGGAGGGCAAGAGACCCAGTACTTC. J is TRBJ2-5 and V is TRBV7-9; TRBD2 aligns across 11 bases. CDR1 SEHNR and CDR2 FQNEAQ come from the germline V gene (reference sequence). CDR3 length: 15 amino acids.

The V call is TRBV5-1, the J call TRBJ1-4; D perhaps matches TRBD1 (6 bases). Per the germline V gene, CDR1 is SGHRS and CDR2 is YFSETQ. The CDR3 runs to 15 residues. Deletions cut 4 bases from V and 4 bases from J, with 14 bases between. CDR3 in amino acids: CASSLTGTINEKLFF. The CDR3 nucleotides are TGCGCCAGCAGCCTAACAGGGACCATTAATGAAAAACTGTTTTTT.

The V gene is TRBV6-5, the J gene TRBJ2-7; TRBD1 aligns across 9 bases. CDR1 MNHEY and CDR2 SVGAGI come from the germline V gene. V lost 8 bases to trimming and J lost 3 bases; unmatched junction nucleotides: 5. The CDR3 is made up of 13 amino acids. The CDR3 sequence is CASGTGHSYEQYF. CDR3 nucleotide sequence: TGTGCCAGCGGGACAGGGCACAGCTACGAGCAGTACTTC.

The chain is built from TRBV7-2 and TRBJ2-5; D remains ambiguous. The tail of the sequence fits TRBJ2-7 better, so the J call may be wrong. This CDR3 has 12 amino acids. Per the germline V gene, CDR1 is SGHTA and CDR2 is FQGNSA. The CDR3 DNA is TGTGCCAGCAGCTTAGGTCCTAGCGAGCAGTACTTC. Its translation is CASSLGPSEQYF.

V usage is TRBV5-1 and J usage is TRBJ2-3; D is unclear. The CDR3 length is 14 residues. Trimming cost V 0 bases and J 3 bases, with 8 bases left between them. The germline CDR1 and CDR2 sequences are SGHRS and YFSETQ. The CDR3 nucleotides read TGCGCCAGCAGCTTGGATTTCAGGACAGATACGCAGTATTTT. It encodes CASSLDFRTDTQYF.

This chain joins TRBV2 and TRBJ1-1; D is perhaps TRBD1 (6 bases). V dropped 8 bases and J dropped 6 bases, with 16 bases sitting between them. CDR3 size: 13 residues. From germline, CDR1 is SNHLY and CDR2 FYNNEI. CDR3 bases: TGTGCCAGCTCGAGGGACACGGTCGCTGAAGCTTTCTTT. Translated, it gives CASSRDTVAEAFF.

The gene calls are TRBV28 and TRBJ2-1; perhaps TRBD2 as D (6 bases). Germline V gene lookup returns CDR1 MDHEN and CDR2 SYDVKM. The CDR3 covers 16 residues. V lost 3 bases and J lost 0, with 12 bases in between. DNA for the CDR3: TGTGCCAGCAGTTTTATTAGCGGCGGCTCCTACAATGAGCAGTTCTTC. Translation: CASSFISGGSYNEQFF.

This clone was recorded a few times. The rearrangement uses TRBV11-2 and TRBJ2-1, with 9 bases identical to TRBD2. This CDR3 contains 15 residues. Germline V gene data show CDR1 as SGHAT and CDR2 as FQNNGV. Germline trimming cut 5 bases from V and 4 bases from J; bases unmatched to any gene: 6. Here the CDR3 DNA reads TGTGCCAGCAGCCCGAGACTAGCGGCTTACAATGAGCAGTTCTTC. Residues: CASSPRLAAYNEQFF.

This clone was recorded only once. The gene calls are TRBV6-5 and TRBJ2-3; a weak D match, TRBD1 (6 bases). CDR1 MNHEY and CDR2 SVGAGI come from the germline V gene. This CDR3 spans 14 amino acids. V dropped 2 bases and J dropped 2 bases, with 8 bases sitting between them. The CDR3 nucleotides are TGTGCCAGCAGTTACAAGGGGGACACAGATACGCAGTATTTT. As protein: CASSYKGDTDTQYF.

This CDR3 reads CASSPDAGETQYF. The CDR3 nucleotides are TGTGCCAGCTCACCAGACGCGGGAGAGACCCAGTACTTC. The chain recombines TRBV18 with TRBJ2-5; a possible D gene is TRBD2 (5 bases). Per the germline V gene, CDR1 is KGHSH and CDR2 is LQKENI. Trimming cost V 2 bases and J 4 bases, with 8 bases left between them. CDR3 length equals 13 residues.

The chain uses TRBV28 and TRBJ1-5, with TRBD1 matching over 10 bases. Germline loops: CDR1 MDHEN, CDR2 SYDVKM. The junction had 7 bases not matched to a gene; V was cut back by 2 bases and J by 9 bases. The CDR3 sequence is 15 residues long. The CDR3 bases are TGTGCCAGCAGTTTACCCCGACAGGGGGCGCGGCCCCAGCATTTT. This sequence encodes CASSLPRQGARPQHF. Together with reference TRBV28 and TRBJ1-5, the CDR3 gives the full variable domain: DVKVTQSSRYLVKRTGEKVFLECVQDMDHENMFWYRQDPGLGLRLIYFSYDVKMKEKGDIPEGYSVSREKKERFSLILESASTNQTSMYLCASSLPRQGARPQHFGDGTRLSIL.